The 9 T cell receptor beta chains presented below share a single source sample, sequenced in a study of cytomegalovirus exposure and HLA in healthy donors. Primers included in the PCR were 60 Vbeta and 13 Jbeta primers. This table comes from immunoSEQ multiplex PCR, and its TCRdb copy is limited to in-frame clones, with some not included. The sample lists roughly 160,000 clones, approximately 84% occurring once. Sequenced sample: PBMCs. The receptor set was obtained from a man between 25 and 39 years old in good health and CMV-seropositive.

The chain has TRBV19 and TRBJ2-5, with D tentatively TRBD2 (6 bases). The J call may not be correct, given that the DNA end is closer to TRBJ2-7. Germline lookup yields CDR1 LNHDA and CDR2 SQIVND (reference sequence). The CDR3 runs 12 residues. The CDR3 DNA reads as TGTGCCAGTACTGGCGGGGACCACGAGCAGTACTTC. It is translated as CASTGGDHEQYF.

The CDR3 DNA is TGTGCCAGCAGTTCCGGGACTAGCGGGGGGTACCTACAGTACTTC. It translates to CASSSGTSGGYLQYF. The rearrangement uses TRBV2 and TRBJ2-7; TRBD2 agrees at 15 bases. Germline lookup yields CDR1 SNHLY and CDR2 FYNNEI. The CDR3 contains 15 residues. With V trimmed by 5 bases and J by 10 bases, 9 bases remained unmatched.

The chain uses TRBV15 and TRBJ1-3, with a possible D match to TRBD1 (5 bases). The CDR3 length is 16 residues. V dropped 1 base and J dropped 5 bases, with 15 bases sitting between them. Germline CDR1 LNHNV, CDR2 YYDKDF (reference sequence). In DNA form, the CDR3 reads TGTGCCACCAGCAGAGGCGGGGCTGCATCCCGAAACACCATATATTTT. Its protein product is CATSRGGAASRNTIYF.

This chain uses TRBV2 with TRBJ2-3, with D unresolved. CDR3 length equals 14 residues. CDR1 and CDR2 (germline): SNHLY, FYNNEI. V lost 3 bases and J 5 bases, leaving 12 bases between the germline ends. The CDR3: CASSEPLLKDTQYF. CDR3 nucleotides: TGTGCCAGCAGTGAGCCCTTACTGAAAGATACGCAGTATTTT.

The CDR3 coding sequence is TGTGCCAGCAGTTTGGGCCTGGTAGGACACAAAAACACTGAAGCTTTCTTT. It yields the protein CASSLGLVGHKNTEAFF. The rearrangement joins TRBV28 to TRBJ1-1; perhaps TRBD1 as D (5 bases). Deletions cut 3 bases from V and 2 bases from J, with 19 bases between. The germline V gene has CDR1 MDHEN and CDR2 SYDVKM. CDR3 size: 17 residues.

The rearrangement links TRBV11-2 to TRBJ2-7, with D possibly TRBD2 on 6 matching bases. This CDR3 region has 12 residues. Germline loops: CDR1 SGHAT, CDR2 FQNNGV. V was trimmed by 3 bases and J by 6 bases, leaving 9 bases between them. As DNA, the CDR3 is TGTGCCAGCAGCTTGGGACTCTCCGAGCAGTACGTC. Translated, it gives CASSLGLSEQYV.

The chain couples TRBV7-3 to TRBJ2-3; TRBD2 matches at 12 bases. V lost 5 bases to trimming and J lost 6 bases; unmatched junction nucleotides: 9. The CDR3 totals 16 residues. Germline CDR1 and CDR2: SGHTA and FQGTGA. In DNA, the CDR3 is TGTGCCAGCAGCCCCGGACTAGCGGGAATAGGGGATACGCAGTATTTT. Protein product: CASSPGLAGIGDTQYF.

On this clone: A junction boundary mismatches the germline segment, possibly from a read error. The V and J genes are TRBV7-9 and TRBJ2-3, with 12 nucleotides matching TRBD2. This CDR3 is 15 amino acids long. Germline V CDR1 and CDR2: SEHNR, FQNEAQ (reference sequence). The CDR3 spells CSSSLALAGGDTQYF. CDR3 DNA: TGTTCCAGCAGCTTAGCCCTAGCGGGAGGGGATACGCAGTATTTT.

This clone was observed once. This chain joins TRBV28 and TRBJ2-7; 8 positions match TRBD2. Trimming removed 8 bases from V and 9 bases from J; junction bases left unmatched: 15. The germline CDR1 and CDR2 sequences are MDHEN and SYDVKM. This CDR3 is built from 14 residues. CDR3 loop: CASGSGGLAGGQYF. The CDR3 DNA reads as TGTGCCAGCGGTAGTGGAGGACTTGCGGGGGGGCAGTACTTC.